The clone carrying this T cell receptor beta chain has only a few counts. These data belong to a study of control samples from healthy donors and cancer patients. Profiled with immunoSEQ multiplex PCR; TCRdb holds only in-frame clones, not every one. This table has about 99,000 clones, around 89% appearing once. The CDR3 length is 14 residues. CDR1 and CDR2 (germline): KGHDR, SFDVKD. Trimming cost V 1 base and J 4 bases, with 9 bases left between them. Sequenced material: PBMCs. The J gene is TRBJ1-2, the V gene TRBV24-1; D uncertain. This receptor was taken from a man between 60 and 75 years old with lung cancer. In nucleotides, the CDR3 is TGTGCCACCAGTGATTTTGGGCGGGGCTATGGCTACACCTTC. This translates into CATSDFGRGYGYTF.